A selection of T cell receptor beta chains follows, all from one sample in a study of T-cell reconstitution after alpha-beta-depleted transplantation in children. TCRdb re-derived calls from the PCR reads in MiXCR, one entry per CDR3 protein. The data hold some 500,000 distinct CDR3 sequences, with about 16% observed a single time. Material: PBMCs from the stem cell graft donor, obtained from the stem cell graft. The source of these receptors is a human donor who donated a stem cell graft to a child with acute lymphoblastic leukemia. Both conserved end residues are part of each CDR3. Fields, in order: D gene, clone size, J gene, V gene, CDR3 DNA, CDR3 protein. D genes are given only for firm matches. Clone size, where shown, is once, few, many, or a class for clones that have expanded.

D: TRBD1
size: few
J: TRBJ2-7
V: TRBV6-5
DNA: TGTGCCAGCAGTTACGTCCCTAGGGGGCCCGAGCAGTACTTC
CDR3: CASSYVPRGPEQYF

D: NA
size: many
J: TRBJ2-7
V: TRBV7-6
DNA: TGTGCCAGCAGCTTAGGTGGCTACTCCTACGAGCAGTACTTC
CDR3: CASSLGGYSYEQYF

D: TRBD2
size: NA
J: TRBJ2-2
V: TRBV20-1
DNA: TGCAGTGCCCTGGGACTAGCGGAGAACACCGGGGAGCTGTTTTTT
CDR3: CSALGLAENTGELFF

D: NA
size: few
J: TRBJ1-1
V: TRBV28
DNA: TGTGCCAGCAGTTACGCAGCGTGGGGTGCTATGAACACTGAAGCTTTCTTT
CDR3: CASSYAAWGAMNTEAFF

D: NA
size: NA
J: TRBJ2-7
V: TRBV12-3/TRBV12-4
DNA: TGTGCCAGCACCCTTAGCCGACAGACCTACGAGCAGTACTTC
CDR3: CASTLSRQTYEQYF

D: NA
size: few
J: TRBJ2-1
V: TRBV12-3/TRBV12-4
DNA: TGTGCCAGCAGTGGGGGGGCTCAGGGAGGGCCAGAGTTCTTC
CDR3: CASSGGAQGGPEFF

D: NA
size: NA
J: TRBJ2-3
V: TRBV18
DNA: TGTGCCAGCTCATCTCGTTCTAGCACAGATACGCAGTATTTT
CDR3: CASSSRSSTDTQYF

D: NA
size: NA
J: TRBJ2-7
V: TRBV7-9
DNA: TGTGCCAGCAGCTCGGACTATCTCTTCGGCGAGCAGTACTTC
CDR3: CASSSDYLFGEQYF

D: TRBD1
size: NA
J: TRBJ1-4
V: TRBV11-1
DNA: TGTGCCAGCAGCTGGTACCCGGGACAGGCCGGCGGGAATGAAAAACTGTTTTTT
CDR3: CASSWYPGQAGGNEKLFF

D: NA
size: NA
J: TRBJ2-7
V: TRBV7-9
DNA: TGTGCCAGCAGCTTAGAGGTGGCTCCCGAGCAGTACTTC
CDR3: CASSLEVAPEQYF

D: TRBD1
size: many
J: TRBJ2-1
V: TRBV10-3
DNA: TGTGCCATCAGTGAGCCGGGACAGGGCTACAATGAGCAGTTCTTC
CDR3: CAISEPGQGYNEQFF

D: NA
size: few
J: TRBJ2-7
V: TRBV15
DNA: TGTGCCACCAGCAGAGATAGTACGAGCTCCTACGAGCAGTACTTC
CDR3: CATSRDSTSSYEQYF

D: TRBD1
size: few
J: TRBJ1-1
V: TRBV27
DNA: TGTGCCAGCAGTTACAGGGGCCTAAGCACTGAAGCTTTCTTT
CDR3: CASSYRGLSTEAFF

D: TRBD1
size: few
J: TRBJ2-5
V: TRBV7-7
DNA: TGTGCCAGCAGCCTTGGGTCGGCAGGGGGCAGAGAGACCCAGTACTTC
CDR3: CASSLGSAGGRETQYF

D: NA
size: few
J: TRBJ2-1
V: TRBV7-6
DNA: TGTGCCAGCAGCTTACGGGACGGTAACAATGAGCAGTTCTTC
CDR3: CASSLRDGNNEQFF

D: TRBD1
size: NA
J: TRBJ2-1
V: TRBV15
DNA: TGTGCCACCAGCAGAGATAAAACAGGGGGCAATGAGCAGTTCTTC
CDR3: CATSRDKTGGNEQFF

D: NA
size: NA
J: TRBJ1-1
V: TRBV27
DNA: TGTGCCAGCAGATTAACGGGGGGTACGAACACTGAAGCTTTCTTT
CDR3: CASRLTGGTNTEAFF

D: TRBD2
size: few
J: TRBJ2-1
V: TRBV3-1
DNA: TGTGCCAGCAGCCAAGGACTAGCGGGAAGGATTAAGGGGTTCTTC
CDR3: CASSQGLAGRIKGFF

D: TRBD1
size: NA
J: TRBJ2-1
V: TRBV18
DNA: TGTGCCAGCTCACCACCTCGGACAGGGGACTACAATGAGCAGTTCTTC
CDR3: CASSPPRTGDYNEQFF

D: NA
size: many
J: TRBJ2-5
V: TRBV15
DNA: TGTGCCACCAGCGGGGGAGTTCGGGAGACCCAGTACTTC
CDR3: CATSGGVRETQYF

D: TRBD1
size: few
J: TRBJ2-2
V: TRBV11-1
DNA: TGTGCCAGCAGCTTCCCGCGCCGGGACAGGAGGCGGCGAAAGGCCGGGGAGCTGTTTTTT
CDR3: CASSFPRRDRRRRKAGELFF

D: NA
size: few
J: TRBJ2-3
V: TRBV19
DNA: TGTGCCAGTAGTATAGGGGGAGCTCTAAGCACAGATACGCAGTATTTT
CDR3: CASSIGGALSTDTQYF

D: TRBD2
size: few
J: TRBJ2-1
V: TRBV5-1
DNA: TGCGCCAGCAGCCTATGGACTAGAAGGGCCTCTTTGAATGAGCAGTTCTTC
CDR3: CASSLWTRRASLNEQFF

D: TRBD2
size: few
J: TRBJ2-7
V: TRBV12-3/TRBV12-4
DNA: TGTGCCAGCAGTTTGGGACTAGCATTCTACGAGCAGTACTTC
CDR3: CASSLGLAFYEQYF

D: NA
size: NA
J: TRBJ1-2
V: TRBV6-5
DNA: TGTGCCAGCAGTTACTCCCGTGGCGGCAGGTGGGATGGCTACACCTTC
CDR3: CASSYSRGGRWDGYTF

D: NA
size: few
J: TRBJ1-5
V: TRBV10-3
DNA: TGTGCCATCAGTGACCGAACAGTACAGCCCCAGCATTTT
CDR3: CAISDRTVQPQHF

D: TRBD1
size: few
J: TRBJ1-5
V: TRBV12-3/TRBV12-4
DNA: TGTGCCAGCAGCTGGGGACAGGCCCGCAATCAGCCCCAGCATTTT
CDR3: CASSWGQARNQPQHF

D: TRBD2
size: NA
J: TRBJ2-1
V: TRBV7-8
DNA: TGTGCCAGCAGATTCGGTAGCGGGAGAACCCATGAGCAGTTCTTC
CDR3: CASRFGSGRTHEQFF

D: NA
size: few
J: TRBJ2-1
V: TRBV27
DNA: TGTGCCAGCAGCGGGGGCGGGGAGCAGTTCTTC
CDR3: CASSGGGEQFF

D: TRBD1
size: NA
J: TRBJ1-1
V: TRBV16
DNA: TGTGCCAGCAGCCCTGGACAGGGGCTCGCTGAAGCTTTCTTT
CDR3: CASSPGQGLAEAFF

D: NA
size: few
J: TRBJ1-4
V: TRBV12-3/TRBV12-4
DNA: TGTGCCAGCAGCAGGACGGAGACTAATGAAAAACTGTTTTTT
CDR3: CASSRTETNEKLFF

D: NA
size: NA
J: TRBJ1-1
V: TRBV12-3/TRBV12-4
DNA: TGTGCCAGCAGGACTGACAGAAGGAACACTGAAGCTTTCTTT
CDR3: CASRTDRRNTEAFF

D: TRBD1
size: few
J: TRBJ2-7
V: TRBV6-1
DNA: TGTGCCAGCAGTGAGGGACAGGGTCAAGAGCAGTACTTC
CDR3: CASSEGQGQEQYF

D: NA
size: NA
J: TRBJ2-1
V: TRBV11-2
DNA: TGTGCCAGCAGCAGGCAGGCTTCCTACAATGAGCAGTTCTTC
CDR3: CASSRQASYNEQFF

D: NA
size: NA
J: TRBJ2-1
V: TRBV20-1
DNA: TGCAGTGCTAGAGATGGCCTCTTGGGTGAGCAGTTCTTC
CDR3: CSARDGLLGEQFF

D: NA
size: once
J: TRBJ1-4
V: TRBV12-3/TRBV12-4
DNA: TGTGCCACCAGTTTGGGACGGGTTGACGAAAAACTGTTTTTT
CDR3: CATSLGRVDEKLFF

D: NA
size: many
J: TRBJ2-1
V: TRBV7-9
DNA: TGTGCCAGTACAGGGAGCTCCTACAATGAGCAGTTCTTC
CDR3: CASTGSSYNEQFF

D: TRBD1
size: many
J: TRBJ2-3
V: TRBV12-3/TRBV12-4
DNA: TGTGCCAGCAGTCCCGGGCAGGGGGCTACAGATACGCAGTATTTT
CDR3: CASSPGQGATDTQYF

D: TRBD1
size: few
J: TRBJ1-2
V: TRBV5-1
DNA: TGCGCCAGCAGGCCCGGACAGGAGGGTGGCTACACCTTC
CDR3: CASRPGQEGGYTF

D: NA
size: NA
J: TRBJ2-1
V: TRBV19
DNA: TGTGCCAGTAGTATGGGCTTTGCAGGCTACAATGAGCAGTTCTTC
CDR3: CASSMGFAGYNEQFF

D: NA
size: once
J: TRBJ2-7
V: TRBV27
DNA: TGTGCCAGCAGCCCCCAAGGATACCGCACCTACGAGCAGTACTTC
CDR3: CASSPQGYRTYEQYF

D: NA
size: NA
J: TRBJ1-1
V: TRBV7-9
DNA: TGTGCCAGCAGAGCGACGGTTAGCGCTGAAGCTTTCTTT
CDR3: CASRATVSAEAFF

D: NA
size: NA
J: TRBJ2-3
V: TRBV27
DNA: TGTGCCAGCAGTTTCTGGGCGGGCACCAGCACAGATACGCAGTATTTT
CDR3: CASSFWAGTSTDTQYF

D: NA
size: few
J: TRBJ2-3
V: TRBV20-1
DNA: TGCAGTGCCCTACTAGCACCCTACACAGATACGCAGTATTTT
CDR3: CSALLAPYTDTQYF

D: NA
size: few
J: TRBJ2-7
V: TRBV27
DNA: TGTGCCAGCAGTTCCCCTGGCCCGGGACTGCCCTACGAGCAGTACTTC
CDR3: CASSSPGPGLPYEQYF

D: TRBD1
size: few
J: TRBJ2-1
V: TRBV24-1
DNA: TGTGCCACCAGTGATTTAGGACAGGGCAAGAATGAGCAGTTCTTC
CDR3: CATSDLGQGKNEQFF

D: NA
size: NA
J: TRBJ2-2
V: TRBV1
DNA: TGCACCAGCACCGGGGTAAAAGCGGGAGTCGGCGGGGAGCTGTTTTTT
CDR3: CTSTGVKAGVGGELFF

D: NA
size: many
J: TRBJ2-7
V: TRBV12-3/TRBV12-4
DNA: TGTGCCAGCAGCATAACCTACGAGCAGTACTTC
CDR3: CASSITYEQYF

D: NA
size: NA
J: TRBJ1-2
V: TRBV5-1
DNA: TGCGCCAGCAGCGTGGATACAGGGTACTATGGCTACACCTTC
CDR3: CASSVDTGYYGYTF

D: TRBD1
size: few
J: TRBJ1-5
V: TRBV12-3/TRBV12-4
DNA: TGTGCCAGCAGTGAGACAGGGGTGAGCAATCAGCCCCAGCATTTT
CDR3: CASSETGVSNQPQHF

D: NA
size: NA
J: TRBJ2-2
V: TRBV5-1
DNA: TGCGCCAGCAGCTTGGCCCAAGCCGGGGAGCTGTTTTTT
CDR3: CASSLAQAGELFF

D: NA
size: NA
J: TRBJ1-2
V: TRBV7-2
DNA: TGTGCCAGCAGCCCCCCTGAGGTGTATGGCTACACCTTC
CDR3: CASSPPEVYGYTF

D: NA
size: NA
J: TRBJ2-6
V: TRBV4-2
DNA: TGTGCCAGCGACAGCGTTTCTGGGGCCAACGTCCTGACTTTC
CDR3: CASDSVSGANVLTF

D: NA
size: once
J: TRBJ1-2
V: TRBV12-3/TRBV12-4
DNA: TGTGCCAGCAGTTCAGAACAGGGTCTTGGCTACACCTTC
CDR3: CASSSEQGLGYTF

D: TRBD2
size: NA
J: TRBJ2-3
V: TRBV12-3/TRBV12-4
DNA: TGTGCCAGCAGTTTAGCACCACTAGCGGGAGGCACAGATACGCAGTATTTT
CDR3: CASSLAPLAGGTDTQYF

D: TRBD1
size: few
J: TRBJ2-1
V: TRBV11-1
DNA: TGTGCCAGCAGCTCGGGACAGTTGCAGATCTTC
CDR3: CASSSGQLQIF

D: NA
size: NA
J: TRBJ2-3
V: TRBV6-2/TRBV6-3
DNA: TGTGCCAGCCGGGTCAGGTTGGCAGATACGCAGTATTTT
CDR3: CASRVRLADTQYF

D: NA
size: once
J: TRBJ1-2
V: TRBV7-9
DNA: TGTGCCAGCAGTCTAGTTTTCCGTGACTATGGCTACACCTTC
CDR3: CASSLVFRDYGYTF

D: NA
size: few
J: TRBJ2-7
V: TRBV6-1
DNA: TGTGCCAGCAGTGAAGCGATGGCAGCTGGGTCCTACGAGCAGTACTTC
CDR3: CASSEAMAAGSYEQYF